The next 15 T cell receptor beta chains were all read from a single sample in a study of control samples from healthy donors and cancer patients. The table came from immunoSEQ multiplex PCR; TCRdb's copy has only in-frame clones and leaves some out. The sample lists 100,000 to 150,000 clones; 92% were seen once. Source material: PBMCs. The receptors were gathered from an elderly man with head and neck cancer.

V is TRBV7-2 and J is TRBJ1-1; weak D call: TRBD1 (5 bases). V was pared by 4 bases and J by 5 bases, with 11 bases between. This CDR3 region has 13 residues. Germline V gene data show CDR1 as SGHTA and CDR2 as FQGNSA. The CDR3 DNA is TGTGCCAGCAGCTCGTACGAGGGGACTGAAGCTTTCTTT. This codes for CASSSYEGTEAFF.

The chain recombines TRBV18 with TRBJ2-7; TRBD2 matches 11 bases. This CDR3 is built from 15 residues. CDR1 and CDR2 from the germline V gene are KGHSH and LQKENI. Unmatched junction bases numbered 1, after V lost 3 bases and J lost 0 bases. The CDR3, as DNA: TGTGCCAGCTCACCCACTAGCGGGAGCTCCTACGAGCAGTACTTC. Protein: CASSPTSGSSYEQYF.

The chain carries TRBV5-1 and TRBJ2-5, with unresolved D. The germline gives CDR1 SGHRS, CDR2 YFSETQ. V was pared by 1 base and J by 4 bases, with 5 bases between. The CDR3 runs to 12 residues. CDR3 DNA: TGCGCCAGCAGCTTGAATCGAGAGACCCAGTACTTC. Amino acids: CASSLNRETQYF.

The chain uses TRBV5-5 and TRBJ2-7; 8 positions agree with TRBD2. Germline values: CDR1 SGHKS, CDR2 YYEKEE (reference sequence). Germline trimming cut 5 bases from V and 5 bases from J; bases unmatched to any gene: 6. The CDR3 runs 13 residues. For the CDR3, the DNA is TGTGCCAGCAGTTTATCGACTAGCGACGAGCAGTACTTC. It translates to CASSLSTSDEQYF.

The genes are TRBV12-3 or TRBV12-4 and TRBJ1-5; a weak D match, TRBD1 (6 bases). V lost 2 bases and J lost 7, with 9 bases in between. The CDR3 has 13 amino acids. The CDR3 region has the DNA TGTGCCAGCAGTTTACACAGGGCGCAGCCCCAGCATTTT. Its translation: CASSLHRAQPQHF.

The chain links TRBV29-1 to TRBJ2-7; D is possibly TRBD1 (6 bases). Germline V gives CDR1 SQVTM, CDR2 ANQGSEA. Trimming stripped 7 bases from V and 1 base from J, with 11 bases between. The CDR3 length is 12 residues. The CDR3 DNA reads TGCAGCGCCGCGGACAGTTCCTACGAGCAGTACTTC. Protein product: CSAADSSYEQYF.

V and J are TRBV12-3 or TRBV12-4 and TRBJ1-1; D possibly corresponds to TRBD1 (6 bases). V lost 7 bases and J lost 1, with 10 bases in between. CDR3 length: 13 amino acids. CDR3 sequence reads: CASTLTGNTEAFF. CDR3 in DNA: TGTGCCAGCACCCTGACAGGGAACACTGAAGCTTTCTTT.

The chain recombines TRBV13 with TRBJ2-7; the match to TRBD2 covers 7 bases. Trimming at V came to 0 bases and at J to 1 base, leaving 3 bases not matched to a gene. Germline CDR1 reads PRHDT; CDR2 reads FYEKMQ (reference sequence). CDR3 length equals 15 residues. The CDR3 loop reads CASSLGQGGSYEQYF. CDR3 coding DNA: TGTGCCAGCAGCTTAGGGCAGGGAGGGTCCTACGAGCAGTACTTC.

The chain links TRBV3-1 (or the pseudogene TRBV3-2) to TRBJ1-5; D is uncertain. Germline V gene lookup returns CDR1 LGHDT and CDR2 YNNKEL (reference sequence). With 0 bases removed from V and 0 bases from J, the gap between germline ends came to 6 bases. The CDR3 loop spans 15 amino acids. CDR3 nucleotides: TGTGCCAGCAGCCAAGACACAGTTAGCAATCAGCCCCAGCATTTT. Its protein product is CASSQDTVSNQPQHF.

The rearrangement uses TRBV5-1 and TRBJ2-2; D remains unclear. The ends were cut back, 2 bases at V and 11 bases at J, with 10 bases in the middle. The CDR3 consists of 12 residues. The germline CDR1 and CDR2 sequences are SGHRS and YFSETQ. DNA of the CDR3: TGCGCCAGCAGCTTCGCCTCGGCAGAGCTGTTTTTT. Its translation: CASSFASAELFF.

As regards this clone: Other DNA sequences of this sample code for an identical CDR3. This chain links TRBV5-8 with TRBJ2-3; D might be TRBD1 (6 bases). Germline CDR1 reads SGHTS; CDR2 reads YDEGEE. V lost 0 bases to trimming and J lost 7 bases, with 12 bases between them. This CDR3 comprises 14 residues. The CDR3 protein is CASSLAGHPNTQYF. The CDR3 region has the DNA TGTGCCAGCAGCTTGGCGGGACACCCAAATACGCAGTATTTT.

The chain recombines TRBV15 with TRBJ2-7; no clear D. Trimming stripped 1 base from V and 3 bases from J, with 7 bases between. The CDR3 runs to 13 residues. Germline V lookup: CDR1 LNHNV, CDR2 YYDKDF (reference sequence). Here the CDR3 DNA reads TGTGCCACCAGCAGAGTAGGGTTCTACGAGCAGTACTTC. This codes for CATSRVGFYEQYF.

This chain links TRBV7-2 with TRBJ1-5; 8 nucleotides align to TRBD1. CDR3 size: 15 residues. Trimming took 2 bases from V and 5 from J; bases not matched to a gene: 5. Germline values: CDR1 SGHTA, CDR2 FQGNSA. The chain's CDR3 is CASSLQGALDQPQHF. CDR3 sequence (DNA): TGTGCCAGCAGCTTACAGGGGGCTTTGGATCAGCCCCAGCATTTT.

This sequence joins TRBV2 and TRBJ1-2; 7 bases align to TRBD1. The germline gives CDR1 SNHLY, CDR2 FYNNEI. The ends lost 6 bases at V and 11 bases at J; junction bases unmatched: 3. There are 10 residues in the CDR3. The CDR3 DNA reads TGTGCCAGCAGCGACAGGGATTACACCTTC. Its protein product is CASSDRDYTF. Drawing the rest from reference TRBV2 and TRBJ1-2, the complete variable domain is EPEVTQTPSHQVTQMGQEVILRCVPISNHLYFYWYRQILGQKVEFLVSFYNNEISEKSEIFDDQFSVERPDGSNFTLKIRSTKLEDSAMYFCASSDRDYTFGSGTRLTVV.

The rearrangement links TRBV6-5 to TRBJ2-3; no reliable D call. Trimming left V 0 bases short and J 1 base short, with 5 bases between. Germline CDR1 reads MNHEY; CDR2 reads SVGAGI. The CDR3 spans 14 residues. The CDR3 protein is CASSYSDRTDTQYF. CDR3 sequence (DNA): TGTGCCAGCAGTTACTCGGACCGCACAGATACGCAGTATTTT.